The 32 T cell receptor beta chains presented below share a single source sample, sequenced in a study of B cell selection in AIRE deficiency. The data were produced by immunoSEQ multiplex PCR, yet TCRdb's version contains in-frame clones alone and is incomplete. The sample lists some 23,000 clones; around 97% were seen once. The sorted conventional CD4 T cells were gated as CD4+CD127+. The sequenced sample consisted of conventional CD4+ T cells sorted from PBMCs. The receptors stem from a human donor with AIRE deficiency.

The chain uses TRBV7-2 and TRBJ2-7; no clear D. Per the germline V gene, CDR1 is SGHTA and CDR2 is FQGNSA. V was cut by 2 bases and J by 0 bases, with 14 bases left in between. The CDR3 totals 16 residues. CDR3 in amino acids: CASSLLAPPSSYEQYF. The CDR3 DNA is TGTGCCAGCAGCTTACTCGCTCCCCCCTCCTCCTACGAGCAGTACTTC. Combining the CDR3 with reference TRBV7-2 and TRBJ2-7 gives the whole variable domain GAGVSQSPSNKVTEKGKDVELRCDPISGHTALYWYRQSLGQGLEFLIYFQGNSAPDKSGLPSDRFSAERTGGSVSTLTIQRTQQEDSAVYLCASSLLAPPSSYEQYFGPGTRLTVT.

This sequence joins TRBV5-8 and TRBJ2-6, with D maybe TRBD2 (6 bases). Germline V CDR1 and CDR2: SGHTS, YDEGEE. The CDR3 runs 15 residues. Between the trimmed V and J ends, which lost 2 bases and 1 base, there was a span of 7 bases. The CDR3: CASSFGGSGANVLTF. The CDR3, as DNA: TGTGCCAGCAGCTTCGGAGGGTCTGGGGCCAACGTCCTGACTTTC.

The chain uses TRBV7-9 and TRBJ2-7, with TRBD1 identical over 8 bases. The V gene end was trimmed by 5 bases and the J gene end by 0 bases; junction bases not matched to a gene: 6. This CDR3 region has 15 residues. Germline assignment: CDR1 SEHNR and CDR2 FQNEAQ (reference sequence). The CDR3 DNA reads TGTGCCAGCAGCCCTTGGACAGGGACCTCCTACGAGCAGTACTTC. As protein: CASSPWTGTSYEQYF.

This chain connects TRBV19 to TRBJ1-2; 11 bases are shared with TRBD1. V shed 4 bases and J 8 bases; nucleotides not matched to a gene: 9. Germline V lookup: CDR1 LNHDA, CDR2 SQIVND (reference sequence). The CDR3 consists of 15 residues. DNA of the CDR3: TGTGCCAGTAGTAGGGGAGGGACAGGGGGTCGCGGCTACACCTTC. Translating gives CASSRGGTGGRGYTF.

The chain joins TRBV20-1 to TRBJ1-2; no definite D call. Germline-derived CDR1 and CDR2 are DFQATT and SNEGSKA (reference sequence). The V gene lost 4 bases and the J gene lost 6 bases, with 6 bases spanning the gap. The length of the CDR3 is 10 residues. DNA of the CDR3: TGCAGTGCTAACTATAATGGCTACACCTTC. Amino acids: CSANYNGYTF.

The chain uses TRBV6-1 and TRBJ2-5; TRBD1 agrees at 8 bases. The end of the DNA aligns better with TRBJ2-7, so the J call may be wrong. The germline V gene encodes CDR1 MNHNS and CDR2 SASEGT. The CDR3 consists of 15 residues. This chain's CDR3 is CASSNRGTGSYEQYF. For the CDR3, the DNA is TGTGCCAGCAGTAACAGGGGGACGGGATCCTACGAGCAGTACTTC.

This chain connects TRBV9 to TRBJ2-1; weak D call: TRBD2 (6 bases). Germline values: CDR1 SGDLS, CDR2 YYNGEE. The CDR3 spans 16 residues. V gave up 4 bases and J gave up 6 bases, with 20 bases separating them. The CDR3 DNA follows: TGTGCCAGCAGCCTGGCCGGAGGGCTCCGGGCCAATGAGCAGTTCTTC. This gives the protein CASSLAGGLRANEQFF.

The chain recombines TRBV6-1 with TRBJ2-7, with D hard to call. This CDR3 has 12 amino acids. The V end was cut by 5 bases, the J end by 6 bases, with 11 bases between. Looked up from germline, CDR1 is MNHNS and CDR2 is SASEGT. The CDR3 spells CASSYERPEQYF. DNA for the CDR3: TGTGCCAGCAGTTATGAGCGACCCGAGCAGTACTTC.

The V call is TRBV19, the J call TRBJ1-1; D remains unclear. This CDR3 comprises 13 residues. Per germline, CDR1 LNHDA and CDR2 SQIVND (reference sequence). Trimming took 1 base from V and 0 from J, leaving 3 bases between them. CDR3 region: CASSIVLNTEAFF. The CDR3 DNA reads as TGTGCCAGTAGTATAGTTCTGAACACTGAAGCTTTCTTT.

The CDR3 sequence: CSVALAITGKGANYGYTF. The CDR3 coding sequence is TGCAGCGTTGCGTTGGCGATCACGGGGAAAGGAGCTAACTATGGCTACACCTTC. This chain uses TRBV29-1 with TRBJ1-2; D is unclear. Trimming removed 4 bases from V and 0 bases from J, with 24 bases in between. This CDR3 is built from 18 residues. CDR1 is SQVTM and CDR2 is ANQGSEA in the germline V gene.

The CDR3 region is CASSLGTGTISQHF. The CDR3 bases are TGTGCCAGCAGTCTCGGGACAGGTACCATCTCCCAGCATTTT. The chain links TRBV28 to TRBJ1-5, with 8 bases that match TRBD1. V shed 5 bases, J shed 11 bases, and the junction held 11 bases outside the gene matches. The CDR3 spans 14 residues. Germline V gene lookup returns CDR1 MDHEN and CDR2 SYDVKM. The full variable domain, with the rest looked up from reference TRBV28 and TRBJ1-5, is DVKVTQSSRYLVKRTGEKVFLECVQDMDHENMFWYRQDPGLGLRLIYFSYDVKMKEKGDIPEGYSVSREKKERFSLILESASTNQTSMYLCASSLGTGTISQHFGDGTRLSIL.

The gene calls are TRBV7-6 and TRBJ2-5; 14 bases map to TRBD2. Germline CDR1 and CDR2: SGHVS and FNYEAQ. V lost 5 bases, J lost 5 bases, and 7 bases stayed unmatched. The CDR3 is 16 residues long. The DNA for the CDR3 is TGTGCCAGCAGCATAGGACTAGCGGGAGGCGGGGAGACCCAGTACTTC. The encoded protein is CASSIGLAGGGETQYF. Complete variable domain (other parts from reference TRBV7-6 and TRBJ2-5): GAGVSQSPRYKVTKRGQDVALRCDPISGHVSLYWYRQALGQGPEFLTYFNYEAQQDKSGLPNDRFSAERPEGSISTLTIQRTEQRDSAMYRCASSIGLAGGGETQYFGPGTRLLVL.

CDR3 coding DNA: TGTGCCAGCAGCGAGAGACAGGGGAGGAGTCAGCCCCAGCATTTT. Its translation is CASSERQGRSQPQHF. The gene calls are TRBV7-8 and TRBJ1-5, with 8 bases aligning to TRBD1. CDR1 is SGHVS, CDR2 FQNEAQ, per germline. This CDR3 has 15 amino acids. V dropped 5 bases and J dropped 6; count of bases not matched to a gene: 9.

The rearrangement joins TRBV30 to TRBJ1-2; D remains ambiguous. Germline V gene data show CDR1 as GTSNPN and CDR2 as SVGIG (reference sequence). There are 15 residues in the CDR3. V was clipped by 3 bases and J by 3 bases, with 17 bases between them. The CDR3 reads CAWREASRLYYGYTF. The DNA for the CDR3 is TGTGCCTGGAGGGAGGCTAGCAGACTCTACTATGGCTACACCTTC.

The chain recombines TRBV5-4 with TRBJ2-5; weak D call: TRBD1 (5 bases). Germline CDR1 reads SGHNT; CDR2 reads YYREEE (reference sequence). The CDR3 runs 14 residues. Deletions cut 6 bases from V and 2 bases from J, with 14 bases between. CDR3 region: CASNPKGRQETQYF. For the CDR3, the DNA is TGTGCCAGCAACCCAAAGGGGCGGCAAGAGACCCAGTACTTC.

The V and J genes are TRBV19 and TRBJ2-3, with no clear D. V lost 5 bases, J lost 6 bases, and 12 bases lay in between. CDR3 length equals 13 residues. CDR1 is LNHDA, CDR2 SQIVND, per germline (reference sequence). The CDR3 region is CASSLRVTDTQYF. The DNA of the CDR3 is TGTGCCAGTAGTTTACGGGTGACGGATACGCAGTATTTT.

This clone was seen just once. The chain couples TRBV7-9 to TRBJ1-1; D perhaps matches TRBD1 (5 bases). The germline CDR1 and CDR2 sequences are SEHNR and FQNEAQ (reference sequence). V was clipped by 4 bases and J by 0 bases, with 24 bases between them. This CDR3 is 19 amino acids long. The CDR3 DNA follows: TGTGCCAGCAGCTCAATAGAGCAGGGTCTCGTGGGGGTGAACACTGAAGCTTTCTTT. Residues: CASSSIEQGLVGVNTEAFF.

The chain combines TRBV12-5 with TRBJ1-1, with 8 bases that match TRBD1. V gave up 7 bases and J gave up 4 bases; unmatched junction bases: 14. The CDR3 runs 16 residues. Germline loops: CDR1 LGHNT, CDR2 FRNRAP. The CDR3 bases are TGTGCTAGTGCCAAATCGACAGGGGAAGGGGCCACTGAAGCTTTCTTT. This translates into CASAKSTGEGATEAFF.

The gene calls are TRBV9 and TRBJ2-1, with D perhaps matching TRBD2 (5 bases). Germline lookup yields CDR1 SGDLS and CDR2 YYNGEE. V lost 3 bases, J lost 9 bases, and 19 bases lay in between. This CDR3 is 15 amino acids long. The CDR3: CASSGRVGLPVEQFF. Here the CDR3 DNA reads TGTGCCAGCAGCGGGAGAGTCGGACTTCCCGTTGAGCAGTTCTTC. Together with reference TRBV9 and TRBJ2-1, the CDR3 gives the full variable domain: DSGVTQTPKHLITATGQRVTLRCSPRSGDLSVYWYQQSLDQGLQFLIQYYNGEERAKGNILERFSAQQFPDLHSELNLSSLELGDSALYFCASSGRVGLPVEQFFGPGTRLTVL.

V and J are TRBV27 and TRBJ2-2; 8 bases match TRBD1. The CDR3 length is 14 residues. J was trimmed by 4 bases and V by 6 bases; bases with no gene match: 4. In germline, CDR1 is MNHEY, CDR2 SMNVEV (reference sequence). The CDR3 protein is CASSRDRSTGELFF. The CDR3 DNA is TGTGCCAGCAGCAGGGACAGGAGCACCGGGGAGCTGTTTTTT.

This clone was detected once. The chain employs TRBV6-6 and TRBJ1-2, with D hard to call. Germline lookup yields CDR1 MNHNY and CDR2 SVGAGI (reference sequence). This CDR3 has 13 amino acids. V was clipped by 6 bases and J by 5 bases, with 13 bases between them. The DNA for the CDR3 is TGTGCCAGCAGGGAGGGAGTCGCTTATGGCTACACCTTC. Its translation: CASREGVAYGYTF.

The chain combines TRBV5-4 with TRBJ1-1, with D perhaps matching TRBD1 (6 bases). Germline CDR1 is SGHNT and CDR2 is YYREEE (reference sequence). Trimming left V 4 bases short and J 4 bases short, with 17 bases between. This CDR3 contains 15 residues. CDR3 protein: CASSGVRGLGTEAFF. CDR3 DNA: TGTGCCAGCAGCGGCGTGCGGGGGCTGGGCACTGAAGCTTTCTTT.

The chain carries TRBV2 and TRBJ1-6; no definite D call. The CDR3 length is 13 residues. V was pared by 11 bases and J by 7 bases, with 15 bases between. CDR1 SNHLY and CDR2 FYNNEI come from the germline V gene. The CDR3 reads CARRQGGNSPLHF. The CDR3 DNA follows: TGTGCCCGCCGCCAAGGAGGCAATTCACCCCTCCACTTT.

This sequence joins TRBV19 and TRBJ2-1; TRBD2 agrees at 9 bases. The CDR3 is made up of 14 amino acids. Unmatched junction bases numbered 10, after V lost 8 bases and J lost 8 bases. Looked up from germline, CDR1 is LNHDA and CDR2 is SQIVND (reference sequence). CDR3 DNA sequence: TGTGCCAGTTCAATAGGGTTAGCGGGAGATGAGCAGTTCTTC. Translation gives CASSIGLAGDEQFF.

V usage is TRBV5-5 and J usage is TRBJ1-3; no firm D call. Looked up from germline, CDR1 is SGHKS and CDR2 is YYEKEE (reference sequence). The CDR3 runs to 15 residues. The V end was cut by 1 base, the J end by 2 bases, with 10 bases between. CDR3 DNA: TGTGCCAGCAGCTTGCTTTGGGATACTGGAAACACCATATATTTT. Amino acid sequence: CASSLLWDTGNTIYF.

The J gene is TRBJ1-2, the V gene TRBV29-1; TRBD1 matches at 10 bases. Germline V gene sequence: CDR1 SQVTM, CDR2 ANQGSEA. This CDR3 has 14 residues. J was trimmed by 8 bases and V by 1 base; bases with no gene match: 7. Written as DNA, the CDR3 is TGCAGCGTTGAAGGCATGGGACAGGGGCTGGGCTACACCTTC. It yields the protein CSVEGMGQGLGYTF. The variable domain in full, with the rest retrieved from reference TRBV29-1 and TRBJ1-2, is SAVISQKPSRDICQRGTSLTIQCQVDSQVTMMFWYRQQPGQSLTLIATANQGSEATYESGFVIDKFPISRPNLTFSTLTVSNMSPEDSSIYLCSVEGMGQGLGYTFGSGTRLTVV.

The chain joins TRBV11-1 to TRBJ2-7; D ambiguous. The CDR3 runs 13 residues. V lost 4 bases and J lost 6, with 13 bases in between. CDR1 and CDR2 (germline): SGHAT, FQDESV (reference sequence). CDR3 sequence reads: CASSSVTVGEQYF. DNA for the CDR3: TGTGCCAGCAGCTCGGTTACTGTGGGCGAGCAGTACTTC.

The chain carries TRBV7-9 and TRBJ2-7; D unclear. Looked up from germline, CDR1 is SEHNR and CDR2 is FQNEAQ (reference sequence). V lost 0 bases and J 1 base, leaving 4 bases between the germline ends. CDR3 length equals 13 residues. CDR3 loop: CASSLARSYEQYF. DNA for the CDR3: TGTGCCAGCAGCTTAGCACGATCCTACGAGCAGTACTTC.

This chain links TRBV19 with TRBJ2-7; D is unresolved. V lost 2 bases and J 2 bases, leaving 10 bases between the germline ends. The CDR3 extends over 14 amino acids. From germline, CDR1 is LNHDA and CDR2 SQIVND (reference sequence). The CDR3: CASSINGGTYEQYF. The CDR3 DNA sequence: TGTGCCAGTAGTATAAACGGTGGAACCTACGAGCAGTACTTC.

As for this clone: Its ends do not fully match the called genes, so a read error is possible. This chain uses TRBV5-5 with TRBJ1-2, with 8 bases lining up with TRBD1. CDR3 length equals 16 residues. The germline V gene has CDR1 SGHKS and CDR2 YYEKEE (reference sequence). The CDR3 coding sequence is TGTGCCAGCAGATTGGACAGGGCCAGGGCTAACTATGGCTACACCTTC. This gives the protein CASRLDRARANYGYTF.

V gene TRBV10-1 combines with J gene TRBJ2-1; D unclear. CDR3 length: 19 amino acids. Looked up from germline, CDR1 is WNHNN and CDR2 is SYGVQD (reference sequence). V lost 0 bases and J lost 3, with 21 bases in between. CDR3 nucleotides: TGCGCCAGCAGTGAGTCGGTCTTTGGGGATCACTCCCGCTACAATGAGCAGTTCTTC. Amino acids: CASSESVFGDHSRYNEQFF.

Here the CDR3 DNA reads TGTGCCGGCCAACCGGGCGGGGTCGGGGAGCTGTTTTTT. Translating it yields CAGQPGGVGELFF. This chain links TRBV28 with TRBJ2-2; TRBD2 might be the D (6 bases). V lost 11 bases to trimming and J lost 7 bases, with 17 bases between them. CDR1 is MDHEN, CDR2 SYDVKM, per germline. The CDR3 is made up of 13 amino acids.